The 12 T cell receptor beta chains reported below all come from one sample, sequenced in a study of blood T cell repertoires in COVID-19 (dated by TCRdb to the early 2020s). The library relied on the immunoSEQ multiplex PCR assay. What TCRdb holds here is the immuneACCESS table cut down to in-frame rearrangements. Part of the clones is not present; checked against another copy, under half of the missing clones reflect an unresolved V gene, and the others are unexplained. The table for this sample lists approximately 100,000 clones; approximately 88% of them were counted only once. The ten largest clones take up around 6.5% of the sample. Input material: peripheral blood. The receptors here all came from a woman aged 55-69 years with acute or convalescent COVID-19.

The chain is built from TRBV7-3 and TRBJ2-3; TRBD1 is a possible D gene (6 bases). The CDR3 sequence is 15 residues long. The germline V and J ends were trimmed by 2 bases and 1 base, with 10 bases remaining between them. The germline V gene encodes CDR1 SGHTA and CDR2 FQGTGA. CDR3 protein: CASSLQGIRTDTQYF. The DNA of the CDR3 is TGTGCCAGCAGCTTACAGGGGATTCGCACAGATACGCAGTATTTT.

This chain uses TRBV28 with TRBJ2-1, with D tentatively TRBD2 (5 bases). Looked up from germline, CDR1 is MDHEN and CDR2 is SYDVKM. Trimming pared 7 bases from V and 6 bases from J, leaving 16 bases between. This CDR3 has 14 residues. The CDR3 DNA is TGTGCCAGCACCGGAGGATTAAACGTCAATGAGCAGTTCTTC. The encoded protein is CASTGGLNVNEQFF.

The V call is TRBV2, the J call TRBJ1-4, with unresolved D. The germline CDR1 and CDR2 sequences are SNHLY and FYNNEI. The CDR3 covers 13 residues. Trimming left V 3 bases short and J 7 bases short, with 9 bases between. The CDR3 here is CASSEGVREKLFF. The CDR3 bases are TGTGCCAGCAGTGAGGGAGTTCGTGAAAAACTGTTTTTT.

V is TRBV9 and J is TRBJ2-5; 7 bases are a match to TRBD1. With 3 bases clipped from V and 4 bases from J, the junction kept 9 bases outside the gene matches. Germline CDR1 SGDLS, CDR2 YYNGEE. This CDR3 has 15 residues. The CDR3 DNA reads TGTGCCAGCAGCGCCACAGGGGTGTTAGGAGAGACCCAGTACTTC. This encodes CASSATGVLGETQYF. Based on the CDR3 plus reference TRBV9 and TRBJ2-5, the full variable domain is DSGVTQTPKHLITATGQRVTLRCSPRSGDLSVYWYQQSLDQGLQFLIQYYNGEERAKGNILERFSAQQFPDLHSELNLSSLELGDSALYFCASSATGVLGETQYFGPGTRLLVL.

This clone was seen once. The DNA of the CDR3 is TGTGCCAGCAGCTTAGCGTACGGGGAGCTGTTTTTT. Its translation is CASSLAYGELFF. The chain couples TRBV11-2 to TRBJ2-2; D unclear. CDR1 and CDR2 from the germline V gene are SGHAT and FQNNGV. V lost 1 base and J lost 7, with 4 bases in between. The CDR3 covers 12 residues.

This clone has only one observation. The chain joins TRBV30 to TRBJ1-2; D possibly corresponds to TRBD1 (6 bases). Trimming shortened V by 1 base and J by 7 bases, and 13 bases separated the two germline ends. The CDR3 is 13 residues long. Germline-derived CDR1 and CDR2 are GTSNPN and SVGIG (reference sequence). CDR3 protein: CAWSGQGIGGYTF. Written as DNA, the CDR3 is TGTGCCTGGAGTGGTCAGGGGATAGGTGGCTACACCTTC.

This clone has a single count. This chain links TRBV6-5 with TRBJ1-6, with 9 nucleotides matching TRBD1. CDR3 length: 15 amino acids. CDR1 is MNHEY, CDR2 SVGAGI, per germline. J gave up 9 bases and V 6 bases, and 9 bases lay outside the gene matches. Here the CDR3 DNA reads TGTGCCAGCAGCCAATTACAGGGGGCAGTTTCACCCCTCCACTTT. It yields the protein CASSQLQGAVSPLHF.

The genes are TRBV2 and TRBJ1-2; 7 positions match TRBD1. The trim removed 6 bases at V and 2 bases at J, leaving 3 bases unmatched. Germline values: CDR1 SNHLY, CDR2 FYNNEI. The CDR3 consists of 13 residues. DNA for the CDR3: TGTGCCAGCAGCACACAGGGGAACTATGGCTACACCTTC. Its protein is CASSTQGNYGYTF.

For the CDR3, the DNA is TGTGCCAGCAGCCCTCTTTTCGGCGGGAGACCAGATACGCAGTATTTT. Translated: CASSPLFGGRPDTQYF. This chain joins TRBV9 and TRBJ2-3; TRBD2 aligns across 7 bases. The CDR3 loop spans 16 amino acids. Germline lookup yields CDR1 SGDLS and CDR2 YYNGEE. Trimming removed 4 bases from V and 4 bases from J; junction bases left unmatched: 12.

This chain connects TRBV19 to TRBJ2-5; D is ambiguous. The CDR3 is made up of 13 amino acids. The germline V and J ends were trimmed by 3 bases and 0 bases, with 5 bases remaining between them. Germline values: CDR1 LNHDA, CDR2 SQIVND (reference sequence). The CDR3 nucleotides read TGTGCCAGTAGTATTTCCAACCAAGAGACCCAGTACTTC. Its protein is CASSISNQETQYF. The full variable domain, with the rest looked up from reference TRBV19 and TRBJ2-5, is DGGITQSPKYLFRKEGQNVTLSCEQNLNHDAMYWYRQDPGQGLRLIYYSQIVNDFQKGDIAEGYSVSREKKESFPLTVTSAQKNPTAFYLCASSISNQETQYFGPGTRLLVL.

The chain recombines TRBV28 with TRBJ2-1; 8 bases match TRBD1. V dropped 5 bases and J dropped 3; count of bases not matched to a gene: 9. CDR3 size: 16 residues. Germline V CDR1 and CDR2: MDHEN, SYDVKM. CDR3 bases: TGTGCCAGCAGTACCGCGGACAGGGAAGACTACAATGAGCAGTTCTTC. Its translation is CASSTADREDYNEQFF.

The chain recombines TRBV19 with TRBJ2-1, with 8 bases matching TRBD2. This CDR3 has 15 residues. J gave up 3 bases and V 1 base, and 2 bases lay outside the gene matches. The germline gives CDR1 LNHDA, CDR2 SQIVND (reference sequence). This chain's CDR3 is CASSIGGGHYNEQFF. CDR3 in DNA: TGTGCCAGTAGTATAGGCGGGGGGCACTACAATGAGCAGTTCTTC.